This T cell receptor beta chain was found in a study of blood T cell repertoires in COVID-19. Study-level information: Some COVID-19 samples were acute and others convalescent; all came from the United States, Italy and Spain. T cells, B-cell-depleted T cells, or PBMCs supplied cDNA or gDNA.

CDR3 length: 13 amino acids. Trimming took 10 bases from V and 5 from J, leaving 15 bases between them. Germline CDR1 MNHEY, CDR2 SMNVEV (reference sequence). In the authors' workflow: Using reference gene primer amplification, nucleated cell counts were estimated. TCRdb's copy holds only in-frame clones and misses some; the assay was immunoSEQ multiplex PCR. V and J calls and clone size are copied from that table; D and trimming were computed from the DNA. Altogether fewer than 350,000 clones are present, roughly 90% being singletons, with the ten largest covering 6.5% to 8%. Patients of the Seattle cohort, enrolled during active infection, were followed longitudinally.

Sequencing used peripheral blood. The sequence derives from a woman aged 30 to 39 with COVID-19, enrolled during active disease. This chain links TRBV27 with TRBJ2-1; a weak D match, TRBD2 (6 bases). The CDR3 is CATGLTLDNEQFF. In DNA form, the CDR3 reads TGTGCCACGGGACTTACGCTAGACAATGAGCAGTTCTTC.